A single sample is the source of the 19 T cell receptor beta chains below, sequenced in a study of early T cells in non-severe SARS-CoV-2 infection. TCRdb used MiXCR to reprocess the 5' RACE reads, holding one entry per CDR3 protein. The profile shows about 56,000 distinct CDR3 sequences, around 15% of them singletons. Sample: whole blood, taken at baseline. The receptors come from an adult who was a healthcare worker with PCR-confirmed SARS-CoV-2 infection or an uninfected control (not recorded which).

By its share, this clonotype is medium-sized. J is TRBJ2-7 and V is TRBV3-1; no reliable D call. The CDR3 spans 14 residues. The V gene's germline CDR1 is LGHDT and CDR2 YNNKEL (reference sequence). V dropped 0 bases and J dropped 1 base, with 7 bases sitting between them. The CDR3 loop reads CASSQDRVSYEQYF. The CDR3 DNA is TGTGCCAGCAGCCAAGATCGGGTTTCCTACGAGCAGTACTTC.

This clonotype has only a few counts. The chain couples TRBV7-2 to TRBJ2-1; D is ambiguous. The V end lost 3 bases, the J end lost 4 bases, and 10 bases lay between the germline ends. The CDR3 loop spans 14 amino acids. Per germline, CDR1 SGHTA and CDR2 FQGNSA. The chain's CDR3 is CASSFKDGYNEQFF. The CDR3 DNA sequence: TGTGCCAGCAGCTTCAAGGACGGGTACAATGAGCAGTTCTTC.

The chain carries TRBV20-1 and TRBJ2-5; 8 nucleotides agree with TRBD2. Germline V gives CDR1 DFQATT, CDR2 SNEGSKA (reference sequence). V lost 6 bases, J lost 7 bases, and 7 bases stayed unmatched. The CDR3 totals 12 residues. The CDR3 DNA reads TGCAGTGCAGCTAGCGGGCCATCGACCCAGTACTTC. It specifies CSAASGPSTQYF.

The chain carries TRBV7-3 and TRBJ1-4, with D possibly being TRBD1 (5 bases). The CDR3 covers 15 residues. Trimming stripped 7 bases from V and 3 bases from J, with 15 bases between. In germline, CDR1 is SGHTA, CDR2 FQGTGA. CDR3: CASTSKAGANEKLFF. The CDR3 DNA sequence: TGTGCCAGCACCTCCAAAGCGGGGGCTAATGAAAAACTGTTTTTT.

The chain links TRBV27 to TRBJ1-1; the match to TRBD1 covers 9 bases. The ends lost 5 bases at V and 6 bases at J; junction bases unmatched: 7. The CDR3 consists of 14 residues. Germline CDR1 is MNHEY and CDR2 is SMNVEV (reference sequence). The CDR3 bases are TGTGCCAGCAGTAGACAGGGGGTTGGCGCTGAAGCTTTCTTT. Amino acid sequence: CASSRQGVGAEAFF.

The chain is built from TRBV12-3 or TRBV12-4 and TRBJ2-7, with 15 bases aligning to TRBD2. CDR3 size: 17 residues. J lost 5 bases, V lost 3 bases, and 8 bases had no gene match. The CDR3 region is CASSLNAGLAGGNEQYF. The CDR3 coding sequence is TGTGCCAGCAGTTTGAACGCGGGACTAGCGGGAGGCAACGAGCAGTACTTC.

This clonotype was counted between two and nine times. V usage is TRBV28 and J usage is TRBJ2-7; D remains unclear. The CDR3 extends over 12 amino acids. Trimming took 7 bases from V and 0 from J, leaving 7 bases between them. Germline values: CDR1 MDHEN, CDR2 SYDVKM. CDR3 amino acids: CASTSSSYEQYF. The CDR3 region has the DNA TGTGCCAGCACGAGCAGCTCCTACGAGCAGTACTTC.

The genes are TRBV20-1 and TRBJ2-1; 7 bases match TRBD2. V lost 6 bases to trimming and J lost 10 bases; unmatched junction nucleotides: 18. This CDR3 is 15 amino acids long. CDR1 DFQATT and CDR2 SNEGSKA come from the germline V gene (reference sequence). CDR3 sequence: CSAQTGGLVRAEQFF. The CDR3 DNA reads TGCAGTGCCCAGACGGGTGGACTAGTGAGAGCGGAGCAGTTCTTC.

This clonotype was counted at least ten times. The chain recombines TRBV7-9 with TRBJ2-2; possible D gene TRBD2, 5 bases. With 7 bases removed from V and 3 bases from J, the gap between germline ends came to 21 bases. Germline-derived CDR1 and CDR2 are SEHNR and FQNEAQ (reference sequence). The CDR3 covers 17 residues. The chain's CDR3 is CASTLGPGSRDTGELFF. In nucleotides, the CDR3 is TGTGCCAGCACCCTCGGGCCGGGGTCTCGGGACACCGGGGAGCTGTTTTTT.

The gene calls are TRBV7-9 and TRBJ2-5; TRBD2 might be the D (6 bases). Germline values: CDR1 SEHNR, CDR2 FQNEAQ (reference sequence). The V and J ends lost 2 bases and 1 base respectively, with 8 bases between them. The CDR3 is made up of 14 amino acids. CDR3 region: CASSLREVQETQYF. CDR3 nucleotide sequence: TGTGCCAGCAGCTTAAGGGAGGTCCAAGAGACCCAGTACTTC.

The chain recombines TRBV27 with TRBJ1-1; D is undetermined. V lost 3 bases and J lost 6, with 11 bases in between. The CDR3 length is 13 residues. Germline CDR1 is MNHEY and CDR2 is SMNVEV (reference sequence). CDR3 protein: CASSFLWAPEAFF. The CDR3 DNA reads TGTGCCAGCAGTTTTCTCTGGGCCCCTGAAGCTTTCTTT.

The rearrangement uses TRBV27 and TRBJ2-7; 10 bases are a match to TRBD2. With 4 bases clipped from V and 7 bases from J, the junction kept 13 bases outside the gene matches. The CDR3 totals 16 residues. CDR1 MNHEY and CDR2 SMNVEV come from the germline V gene (reference sequence). In DNA form, the CDR3 reads TGTGCCAGCAGTTCTCGCCGTAGCGGGAGGTGGGATGAGCAGTACTTC. It is translated as CASSSRRSGRWDEQYF.

This clonotype was counted at least ten times. DNA of the CDR3: TGCAGTGCAAACACAGGGGGGGCGGCCACTGAAGCTTTCTTT. It specifies CSANTGGAATEAFF. V gene TRBV20-1 combines with J gene TRBJ1-1, with TRBD1 matching over 8 bases. The V gene end was trimmed by 6 bases and the J gene end by 4 bases; junction bases not matched to a gene: 10. Per germline, CDR1 DFQATT and CDR2 SNEGSKA (reference sequence). The CDR3 is made up of 14 amino acids.

This clonotype came up a few times. The chain combines TRBV5-1 with TRBJ2-7; TRBD2 aligns across 11 bases. Per germline, CDR1 SGHRS and CDR2 YFSETQ. After removal of 0 bases from V and 9 bases from J, the junction contained 11 bases not matched to a gene. The CDR3 has 16 amino acids. The CDR3 is CASSLDTSGGSTRQYF. The CDR3 nucleotides are TGCGCCAGCAGCTTGGATACTAGCGGGGGCAGTACGAGGCAGTACTTC.

The chain employs TRBV2 and TRBJ1-4, with TRBD1 as a possible D gene (5 bases). The germline V gene encodes CDR1 SNHLY and CDR2 FYNNEI. Trimming took off 6 bases at V and 5 bases at J, with 10 bases between the two ends. The CDR3 has 13 amino acids. The CDR3 spells CASSRESNEKLFF. The CDR3 bases are TGTGCCAGCAGCAGGGAGTCCAATGAAAAACTGTTTTTT.

This clonotype has only a few counts. This chain connects TRBV20-1 to TRBJ2-3; weak D call: TRBD2 (6 bases). There are 15 residues in the CDR3. The germline gives CDR1 DFQATT, CDR2 SNEGSKA (reference sequence). Trimming stripped 3 bases from V and 2 bases from J, with 15 bases between. CDR3 sequence (DNA): TGCAGTGCTAGTTCGGTTAGCGGTTCCACAGATACGCAGTATTTT. This sequence encodes CSASSVSGSTDTQYF.

In its sample, this clonotype was seen many times. The chain combines TRBV29-1 with TRBJ1-2; D not certain. V was clipped by 6 bases and J by 8 bases, with 19 bases between them. This CDR3 contains 13 residues. The germline V gene encodes CDR1 SQVTM and CDR2 ANQGSEA. CDR3 in DNA: TGCAGCGTCGTGGTCGTAGGAGGGAACGGCTACACCTTC. It specifies CSVVVVGGNGYTF.

This clonotype showed up just a few times. The CDR3 bases are TGCGCCAGCACCTTAGGAACGTCAGAGACCCAGTACTTC. This encodes CASTLGTSETQYF. The rearrangement links TRBV10-2 to TRBJ2-5, with no clear D. The CDR3 has 13 residues. The germline gives CDR1 WSHSY, CDR2 SAAADI. Trimming took off 7 bases at V and 4 bases at J, with 13 bases between the two ends.

The rearrangement uses TRBV27 and TRBJ1-5; D ambiguous. V was pared by 8 bases and J by 0 bases, with 11 bases between. This CDR3 spans 14 amino acids. Germline V lookup: CDR1 MNHEY, CDR2 SMNVEV (reference sequence). In DNA form, the CDR3 reads TGTGCCAGCGGGCGGGTTTATAGCAATCAGCCCCAGCATTTT. Amino acids: CASGRVYSNQPQHF.